This record looks at one TCR beta chain sequence and its context. V was clipped by 1 base and J by 4 bases; unmatched bases: 4. The CDR3 sequence is 16 residues long. Germline V gene data show CDR1 as SGHRS and CDR2 as YFSETQ. This entry comes from a study of PD-L1 blockade in urothelial cancer. Study-level background: Researchers looked at the blood 3 weeks (second dose) and 6 weeks after treatment began.

Data came from immunoSEQ multiplex PCR; TCRdb stores just in-frame clones and leaves some out. In the table there are some 50,000 clones, approximately 88% of which are singletons. The sample in question was PBMCs, obtained around atezolizumab (anti-PD-L1) treatment. The rearrangement joins TRBV5-1 to TRBJ2-1, with 11 bases that match TRBD2. This TCR was recovered from a man of 80 years or more with urothelial cancer. CDR3 protein: CASSLTSGGAYNEQFF. DNA for the CDR3: TGCGCCAGCAGCTTGACTAGCGGGGGAGCTTACAATGAGCAGTTCTTC.